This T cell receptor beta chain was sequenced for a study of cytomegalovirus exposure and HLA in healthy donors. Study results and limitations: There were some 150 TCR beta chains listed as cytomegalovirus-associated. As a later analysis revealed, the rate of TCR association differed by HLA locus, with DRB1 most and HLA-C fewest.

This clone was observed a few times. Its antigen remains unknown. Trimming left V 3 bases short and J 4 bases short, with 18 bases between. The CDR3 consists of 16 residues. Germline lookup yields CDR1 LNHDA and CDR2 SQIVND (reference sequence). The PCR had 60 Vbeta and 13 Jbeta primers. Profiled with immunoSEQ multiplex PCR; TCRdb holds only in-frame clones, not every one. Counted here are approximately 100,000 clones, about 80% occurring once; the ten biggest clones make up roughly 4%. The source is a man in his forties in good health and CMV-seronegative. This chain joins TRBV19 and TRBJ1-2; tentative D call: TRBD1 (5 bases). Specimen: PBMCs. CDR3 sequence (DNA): TGTGCCAGTAGTATCCGGGTCAGGGAGGCCCTCTATGGCTACACCTTC. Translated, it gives CASSIRVREALYGYTF.